This T cell receptor (beta chain) was recovered during a study of siplizumab effects on memory and regulatory T cells. Measured with immunoSEQ multiplex PCR; TCRdb has only the in-frame clones, and not every one. The data hold around 95,000 clones, with around 93% observed a single time. The CDR3 consists of 15 residues. J gave up 1 base and V 2 bases, and 4 bases lay outside the gene matches. Germline CDR1 and CDR2: SGHRS and YFSETQ. The sequence came from a human donor in good health. The chain is built from TRBV5-1 and TRBJ2-3, with TRBD1 matching 7 bases. The sample was non-Treg CD4+ T cells sorted from blood. In nucleotides, the CDR3 is TGCGCCAGCAGCTTCACAGGGGACCGCACAGATACGCAGTATTTT. Its translation is CASSFTGDRTDTQYF.